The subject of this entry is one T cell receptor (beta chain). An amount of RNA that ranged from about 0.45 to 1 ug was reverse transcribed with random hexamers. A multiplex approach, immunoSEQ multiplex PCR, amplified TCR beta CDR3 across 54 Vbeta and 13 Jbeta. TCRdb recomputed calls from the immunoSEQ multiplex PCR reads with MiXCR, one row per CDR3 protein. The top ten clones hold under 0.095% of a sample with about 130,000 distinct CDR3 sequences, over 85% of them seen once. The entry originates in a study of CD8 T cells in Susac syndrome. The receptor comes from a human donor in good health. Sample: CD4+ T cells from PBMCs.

CDR3 sequence: CASSPYVGEGTEAFF. CDR3 DNA sequence: TGTGCCAGTAGTCCCTACGTTGGGGAGGGGACTGAAGCTTTCTTT. This chain joins TRBV19 and TRBJ1-1; D is perhaps TRBD1 (5 bases). CDR3 length equals 15 residues. Trimming shortened V by 5 bases and J by 5 bases, and 18 bases separated the two germline ends. CDR1 and CDR2 from the germline V gene are LNHDA and SQIVND (reference sequence).